The next 32 T cell receptor beta chains were all read from a single sample in a study of identical twins. Each CDR3 protein gets one entry after TCRdb re-called the 5' RACE reads with MiXCR. Found here are 690,000 or so distinct CDR3 sequences, over 8.5% of them singletons; the top ten hold 0.8% to 1%. The same sample was also used in a study of yellow fever vaccine responses in identical twins.

The sample consisted of PBMCs. Receptors were obtained from a woman younger than 35 in good health.

The chain joins TRBV20-1 to TRBJ2-5; perhaps D is TRBD1 or TRBD2 (5 bases each). Germline CDR1 DFQATT, CDR2 SNEGSKA (reference sequence). The length of the CDR3 is 14 residues. Trimming shortened V by 1 base and J by 3 bases, and 12 bases separated the two germline ends. CDR3 loop: CSARVSGLKETQYF. The CDR3 region has the DNA TGCAGTGCTAGAGTGTCGGGGCTAAAAGAGACCCAGTACTTC.

This clonotype was counted only a few times. The DNA of the CDR3 is TGCGCCAGCAGTGGGACGGACACAGATACGCAGTATTTT. Protein product: CASSGTDTDTQYF. The V gene is TRBV10-2, the J gene TRBJ2-3; D remains ambiguous. The CDR3 is 13 amino acids. Germline CDR1 is WSHSY and CDR2 is SAAADI. V was shortened by 4 bases and J by 2 bases, with 7 bases between the two germline ends.

J is TRBJ2-7 and V is TRBV20-1; a weak D match, TRBD2 (5 bases). Germline V gives CDR1 DFQATT, CDR2 SNEGSKA (reference sequence). Trimming pared 5 bases from V and 2 bases from J, leaving 13 bases between. This CDR3 is 13 amino acids long. CDR3 sequence (DNA): TGCAGTGCTCCCCTCGGGGTAGCCTACGAGCAGTACTTC. Its protein product is CSAPLGVAYEQYF.

The chain joins TRBV10-3 to TRBJ2-7; 12 nucleotides align to TRBD2. Trimming cost V 6 bases and J 3 bases; bases outside gene matches: 3. The germline V gene encodes CDR1 ENHRY and CDR2 SYGVKD. The length of the CDR3 is 14 residues. The CDR3, as DNA: TGTGCCATCAGCCGGACTAGCGGGGACTACGAGCAGTACTTC. It yields the protein CAISRTSGDYEQYF.

This chain uses TRBV5-1 with TRBJ2-1; tentatively, D is TRBD1 (5 bases). Trimming took off 0 bases at V and 8 bases at J, with 15 bases between the two ends. The CDR3 has 15 residues. Looked up from germline, CDR1 is SGHRS and CDR2 is YFSETQ. This CDR3 is CASSLAPQGDDEQFF. In DNA form, the CDR3 reads TGCGCCAGCAGCTTGGCCCCTCAGGGTGATGATGAGCAGTTCTTC.

This clonotype has a handful of counts. V gene TRBV30 combines with J gene TRBJ2-1, with 9 bases aligning to TRBD2. The V segment lost 2 bases and the J segment 4 bases; nucleotides outside the gene matches: 6. This CDR3 is built from 15 residues. Germline V gene data show CDR1 as GTSNPN and CDR2 as SVGIG (reference sequence). The chain's CDR3 is CAWSLSGRWYNEQFF. The CDR3 region has the DNA TGTGCCTGGAGTCTAAGCGGGAGGTGGTACAATGAGCAGTTCTTC.

This clonotype occurred many times. V usage is TRBV3-1 and J usage is TRBJ2-2, with D unclear. CDR3 length: 16 amino acids. V was trimmed by 0 bases and J by 0 bases, leaving 8 bases between them. Germline CDR1 LGHDT, CDR2 YNNKEL (reference sequence). The CDR3 sequence is CASSQDPPTNTGELFF. The DNA for the CDR3 is TGTGCCAGCAGCCAAGATCCCCCCACGAACACCGGGGAGCTGTTTTTT.

This chain joins TRBV7-3 and TRBJ2-1; possibly TRBD2 for D (7 bases). Germline-derived CDR1 and CDR2 are SGHTA and FQGTGA. This CDR3 is built from 16 residues. Trimming took 1 base from V and 0 from J, leaving 10 bases between them. CDR3 coding DNA: TGTGCCAGCAGCTTAAAGGGGGGGTTCTCCTACAATGAGCAGTTCTTC. This translates into CASSLKGGFSYNEQFF.

This clonotype was observed a handful of times. CDR3 loop: CSASGGTGMSYEQYF. The CDR3 DNA reads TGCAGTGCTAGTGGGGGGACAGGGATGTCCTACGAGCAGTACTTC. This rearrangement joins TRBV20-1 to TRBJ2-7; 9 bases are shared with TRBD1. V shed 3 bases, J shed 1 base, and the junction held 7 bases outside the gene matches. Per the germline V gene, CDR1 is DFQATT and CDR2 is SNEGSKA (reference sequence). The CDR3 length is 15 residues.

This clonotype was recorded a few times. The V and J genes are TRBV4-2 and TRBJ2-3; possible D gene TRBD2, 6 bases. The CDR3 has 16 residues. Germline lookup yields CDR1 LGHNA and CDR2 YNFKEQ. Trimming left V 1 base short and J 3 bases short, with 14 bases between. This CDR3 reads CASSQVGGMNTDTQYF. The DNA for the CDR3 is TGTGCCAGCAGCCAAGTAGGCGGGATGAATACAGATACGCAGTATTTT.

The V and J genes are TRBV10-3 and TRBJ2-3; unclear D gene. Deletions cut 3 bases from V and 4 bases from J, with 5 bases between. Germline values: CDR1 ENHRY, CDR2 SYGVKD. The CDR3 extends over 12 amino acids. CDR3 amino acids: CAISENPDTQYF. The DNA of the CDR3 is TGTGCCATCAGTGAAAACCCAGATACGCAGTATTTT.

Only a few counts were recorded for this clonotype. J is TRBJ2-7 and V is TRBV20-1, with a tentative D call TRBD1 (6 bases). The CDR3 is made up of 16 amino acids. The germline gives CDR1 DFQATT, CDR2 SNEGSKA (reference sequence). V lost 2 bases and J lost 6, with 23 bases in between. CDR3 loop: CSARNPARTATGEQYF. CDR3 nucleotide sequence: TGCAGTGCTAGAAATCCGGCGAGGACAGCGACTGGCGAGCAGTACTTC.

This clonotype occurred many times. The gene calls are TRBV5-4 and TRBJ2-1, with D unresolved. Germline V gene sequence: CDR1 SGHNT, CDR2 YYREEE (reference sequence). V was clipped by 0 bases and J by 1 base, with 14 bases between them. The CDR3 runs to 17 residues. Here the CDR3 DNA reads TGTGCCAGCAGCTTGGTGGTCTCCTCTAGATCCTACAATGAGCAGTTCTTC. The encoded protein is CASSLVVSSRSYNEQFF.

This clonotype has a handful of counts. The chain carries TRBV5-1 and TRBJ2-3; D possibly matches TRBD1 or TRBD2 (5 bases each). Trimming took 3 bases from V and 0 from J, leaving 23 bases between them. The germline gives CDR1 SGHRS, CDR2 YFSETQ. This CDR3 has 19 residues. CDR3: CASSSLDLGPRHSTDTQYF. The CDR3 region has the DNA TGCGCCAGCAGCTCGTTGGACTTGGGACCGAGGCACAGCACAGATACGCAGTATTTT.

This clonotype has more than one count but fewer than ten. The rearrangement joins TRBV5-1 to TRBJ2-5; no clear D. The CDR3 runs 15 residues. In germline, CDR1 is SGHRS, CDR2 YFSETQ. The ends were cut back, 2 bases at V and 5 bases at J, with 16 bases in the middle. DNA of the CDR3: TGCGCCAGCAGCTTAGGCGGAGTTATACTGGAGACCCAGTACTTC. Translation: CASSLGGVILETQYF. Full variable domain (rest looked up from reference TRBV5-1 and TRBJ2-5): KAGVTQTPRYLIKTRGQQVTLSCSPISGHRSVSWYQQTPGQGLQFLFEYFSETQRNKGNFPGRFSGRQFSNSRSEMNVSTLELGDSALYLCASSLGGVILETQYFGPGTRLLVL.

This clonotype has a handful of counts. CDR3 region: CASSLKGQPGSGNTIYF. CDR3 in DNA: TGTGCCAGCAGCTTAAAGGGACAGCCGGGCTCTGGAAACACCATATATTTT. The chain carries TRBV7-8 and TRBJ1-3; 7 bases are shared with TRBD1. This CDR3 has 17 amino acids. V was pared by 2 bases and J by 0 bases, with 7 bases of the junction left unmatched. The germline gives CDR1 SGHVS, CDR2 FQNEAQ. The full variable domain, rest sourced from reference TRBV7-8 and TRBJ1-3, is GAGVSQSPRYKVAKRGQDVALRCDPISGHVSLFWYQQALGQGPEFLTYFQNEAQLDKSGLPSDRFFAERPEGSVSTLKIQRTQQEDSAVYLCASSLKGQPGSGNTIYFGEGSWLTVV.

J is TRBJ1-6 and V is TRBV4-2, with D possibly being TRBD1 (5 bases). V was cut by 0 bases and J by 9 bases, with 6 bases left in between. The CDR3 is 13 residues long. CDR1 is LGHNA, CDR2 YNFKEQ, per germline. This CDR3 is CASSQEGASPLHF. The CDR3 nucleotides are TGTGCCAGCAGCCAAGAAGGGGCTTCACCCCTCCACTTT.

J is TRBJ2-7 and V is TRBV5-1; 7 bases align to TRBD2. This CDR3 region has 15 residues. Germline CDR1 is SGHRS and CDR2 is YFSETQ. After removal of 4 bases from V and 2 bases from J, the junction contained 9 bases not matched to a gene. CDR3 in DNA: TGCGCCAGCAGCGCGGGGAGGGTTGCCACCTACGAGCAGTACTTC. Translating it yields CASSAGRVATYEQYF. The whole variable domain, remainder taken from reference TRBV5-1 and TRBJ2-7, is KAGVTQTPRYLIKTRGQQVTLSCSPISGHRSVSWYQQTPGQGLQFLFEYFSETQRNKGNFPGRFSGRQFSNSRSEMNVSTLELGDSALYLCASSAGRVATYEQYFGPGTRLTVT.

This clonotype has only a few counts. The chain is built from TRBV7-8 and TRBJ1-6; no reliable D call. V was pared by 0 bases and J by 9 bases, with 6 bases between. Germline CDR1 is SGHVS and CDR2 is FQNEAQ. CDR3 length: 13 amino acids. DNA of the CDR3: TGTGCCAGCAGCTTAGCCCACGGTTCACCCCTCCACTTT. Its translation: CASSLAHGSPLHF.

This clonotype turned up a few times. The V gene is TRBV5-1, the J gene TRBJ2-7; perhaps TRBD1 as D (6 bases). The germline CDR1 and CDR2 sequences are SGHRS and YFSETQ. The CDR3 is made up of 14 amino acids. V was shortened by 0 bases and J by 6 bases, with 13 bases between the two germline ends. The CDR3 protein is CASSLVQGQAEQYF. DNA for the CDR3: TGCGCCAGCAGCTTGGTTCAGGGGCAGGCCGAGCAGTACTTC.

This clonotype showed up just a few times. The chain employs TRBV28 and TRBJ2-2, with unresolved D. The CDR3 totals 11 residues. Per the germline V gene, CDR1 is MDHEN and CDR2 is SYDVKM. V lost 5 bases, J lost 7 bases, and 5 bases lay in between. CDR3 residues: CASSRVGELFF. The CDR3 nucleotides read TGTGCCAGCAGTAGGGTCGGGGAGCTGTTTTTT.

This clonotype was seen more than once but under ten times. CDR3 residues: CASSLGAGVYGISSYNEQFF. The CDR3 nucleotides read TGTGCCAGCAGCTTAGGGGCGGGGGTTTACGGAATTAGCTCCTACAATGAGCAGTTCTTC. The rearrangement joins TRBV11-1 to TRBJ2-1, with 7 bases aligning to TRBD2. V shed 1 base, J shed 0 bases, and the junction held 15 bases outside the gene matches. CDR1 is SGHAT and CDR2 is FQDESV in the germline V gene (reference sequence). The CDR3 spans 20 residues.

This chain links TRBV11-2 with TRBJ2-1, with 7 bases lining up with TRBD1. In germline, CDR1 is SGHAT, CDR2 FQNNGV. The CDR3 covers 15 residues. V was clipped by 3 bases and J by 4 bases; unmatched bases: 6. CDR3 nucleotides: TGTGCCAGCAGCTTGGGACAGCTCAATTACAATGAGCAGTTCTTC. Translated: CASSLGQLNYNEQFF.

This clonotype was picked up a small number of times. The gene calls are TRBV10-1 and TRBJ2-2; TRBD2 matches at 8 bases. The CDR3 sequence is 13 residues long. The germline V gene has CDR1 WNHNN and CDR2 SYGVQD (reference sequence). V gave up 5 bases and J gave up 11 bases; unmatched junction bases: 7. The CDR3 DNA reads TGCGCCAGCAGTCAACCGGGAGGGTACGAGCTGTTTTTT. It encodes CASSQPGGYELFF.

This clonotype was observed a few times. This CDR3 reads CASSLRGAKGETQYF. Here the CDR3 DNA reads TGTGCCAGCAGCTTGCGGGGGGCCAAGGGAGAGACCCAGTACTTC. The chain employs TRBV5-6 and TRBJ2-5; a possible D gene is TRBD2 (7 bases). CDR1 SGHDT and CDR2 YYEEEE come from the germline V gene. There are 15 residues in the CDR3. Between the trimmed V and J ends, which lost 1 base and 4 bases, there was a span of 14 bases.

The chain joins TRBV12-3 or TRBV12-4 to TRBJ2-2; 10 bases fit TRBD1. The CDR3 has 14 amino acids. With 6 bases clipped from V and 6 bases from J, the junction kept 4 bases outside the gene matches. The CDR3 coding sequence is TGTGCCAGCAGGGGGACAGGGGAGGCCGGGGAGCTGTTTTTT. Residues: CASRGTGEAGELFF.

This clonotype was seen more than once but under ten times. The CDR3 coding sequence is TGTGCCAGCGGGGGGGACAGCCACAATGAGCAGTTCTTC. This translates into CASGGDSHNEQFF. J is TRBJ2-1 and V is TRBV12-3 or TRBV12-4; perhaps D is TRBD1 or TRBD2 (7 bases each). V lost 8 bases to trimming and J lost 5 bases, with 13 bases between them. CDR3 length equals 13 residues.

The J gene is TRBJ2-1, the V gene TRBV20-1, with TRBD2 matching over 11 bases. Germline CDR1 and CDR2: DFQATT and SNEGSKA (reference sequence). The CDR3 has 16 amino acids. Losses at the gene ends were 0 bases for V and 6 bases for J; bases not matched to a gene: 7. DNA of the CDR3: TGCAGTGCTAGAGATCGGGGGACTAGCGGACTCAATGAGCAGTTCTTC. Protein sequence: CSARDRGTSGLNEQFF.

This clonotype has just a few counts. The chain joins TRBV10-3 to TRBJ2-7; 9 nucleotides match TRBD1. CDR1 is ENHRY and CDR2 is SYGVKD in the germline V gene. Unmatched junction bases numbered 5, after V lost 5 bases and J lost 0 bases. This CDR3 region has 15 residues. The CDR3 nucleotides are TGTGCCATCAGTATCGGGACAGGGTTCTCCTACGAGCAGTACTTC. It yields the protein CAISIGTGFSYEQYF.

This clonotype was seen more than once but under ten times. CDR3 residues: CASSLKFGTDEQFF. The CDR3 DNA reads as TGTGCCAGCAGCTTAAAATTCGGGACAGATGAGCAGTTCTTC. The chain employs TRBV7-3 and TRBJ2-1, with 7 bases lining up with TRBD1. CDR3 length: 14 residues. CDR1 is SGHTA, CDR2 FQGTGA, per germline. V dropped 1 base and J dropped 8; count of bases not matched to a gene: 5.

J is TRBJ2-7 and V is TRBV5-1, with D possibly being TRBD1 or TRBD2 (5 bases each). V was shortened by 4 bases and J by 4 bases, with 18 bases between the two germline ends. The germline V gene encodes CDR1 SGHRS and CDR2 YFSETQ. The CDR3 has 15 amino acids. CDR3 protein: CASSPYRDELYEQYF. In DNA, the CDR3 is TGCGCCAGCAGCCCGTACCGGGACGAATTATACGAGCAGTACTTC.

The chain recombines TRBV12-3 or TRBV12-4 with TRBJ1-6; perhaps TRBD1 as D (6 bases). The CDR3 contains 13 residues. V gave up 6 bases and J gave up 7 bases, with 10 bases separating them. CDR3 nucleotide sequence: TGTGCCAGCAGCGGACAGAGAAATTCACCCCTCCACTTT. Encoded protein: CASSGQRNSPLHF.